The rows below give T cell receptor beta chains drawn from one sample of a study of response to subunit inactivated influenza vaccine. TCRdb re-analysed the RT-PCR reads in MiXCR, keeping a single row per CDR3 protein. The table lists a few hundred thousand distinct CDR3 sequences, less than 15% of them singletons, with around 10% in the top ten. Sample: PBMCs from blood, taken roughly 13 days after vaccination. The receptors were gathered from a middle-aged man who received an inactivated influenza vaccine. The CDR3 runs from the conserved cysteine through the conserved F or W. D genes are given only for firm matches. Clone sizes are given selectively: once, few, many, or a class where the clone is expanded.

cdr3_aa	cdr3_nt	clone_size	d_call	j_call	v_call
CASSPRKEAFF	TGTGCCAGCAGCCCCCGAAAAGAAGCTTTCTTT	few	NA	TRBJ1-1	TRBV7-2
CASSPTGEGSPLHF	TGCGCCAGCAGCCCGACAGGGGAAGGTTCACCCCTCCACTTT	NA	TRBD1	TRBJ1-6	TRBV5-1
CSVGRVGAGYTF	TGCAGCGTTGGCCGGGTCGGGGCTGGCTACACCTTC	few	NA	TRBJ1-2	TRBV29-1
CATSDWDRGGETQYF	TGTGCCACCAGTGATTGGGACAGGGGAGGAGAGACCCAGTACTTC	few	TRBD1	TRBJ2-5	TRBV24-1
CSVSGTRDTQYF	TGCAGCGTTTCCGGGACGCGTGATACGCAGTATTTT	many	NA	TRBJ2-3	TRBV29-1
CSAGPGRAKNIQYF	TGCAGTGCTGGCCCAGGAAGAGCCAAAAACATTCAGTACTTC	few	NA	TRBJ2-4	TRBV20-1
CATSGRMSTGELFF	TGTGCCACCAGTGGACGGATGAGCACCGGGGAGCTGTTTTTT	few	NA	TRBJ2-2	TRBV24-1
CASSPTGYADTQYF	TGTGCTAGCAGCCCAACCGGCTATGCAGATACGCAGTATTTT	NA	NA	TRBJ2-3	TRBV7-7
CASRPGLGLREQYF	TGTGCCAGCAGACCGGGACTAGGATTGCGCGAGCAGTACTTC	NA	TRBD2	TRBJ2-7	TRBV5-4
CASSLGSGYLDGYTF	TGTGCCAGCAGTTTAGGGTCAGGTTATCTAGATGGCTACACCTTC	NA	NA	TRBJ1-2	TRBV28
CAISEEPTGLMNTEAFF	TGTGCCATCAGTGAGGAACCCACCGGCCTCATGAACACTGAAGCTTTCTTT	NA	NA	TRBJ1-1	TRBV10-3
CASKGTFTDTQYF	TGTGCCAGCAAAGGGACATTCACAGATACGCAGTATTTT	NA	NA	TRBJ2-3	TRBV2
CASMRGLSTDTQYF	TGTGCCAGCATGAGGGGTCTGAGCACAGATACGCAGTATTTT	few	NA	TRBJ2-3	TRBV6-1
CASSYSQRGGLKTQYF	TGTGCCAGCAGTTACTCGCAACGGGGGGGTCTGAAGACCCAGTACTTC	NA	TRBD2	TRBJ2-5	TRBV6-2/TRBV6-3
CCARGGLAGVNTDTQYF	TGCTGTGCTAGGGGCGGGCTAGCGGGAGTTAACACAGATACGCAGTATTTT	NA	TRBD2	TRBJ2-3	TRBV20-1
CASSLAVVQETQYF	TGTGCCAGCAGCTTGGCCGTGGTTCAAGAGACCCAGTACTTC	few	NA	TRBJ2-5	TRBV5-5
CASSPRHTYLVYEQYF	TGTGCCAGCAGTCCCCGACACACCTACCTTGTCTACGAGCAGTACTTC	few	NA	TRBJ2-7	TRBV6-1
CASSVATSGRRGNEQFF	TGTGCCAGCAGCGTAGCGACTAGCGGGAGACGGGGCAATGAGCAGTTCTTC	NA	TRBD2	TRBJ2-1	TRBV9
CASSDRGSEQYF	TGTGCCAGCAGCGACAGGGGATCCGAGCAGTACTTC	NA	TRBD1	TRBJ2-7	TRBV9
CASSPSGRPVNEQFF	TGCGCCAGCAGCCCCAGCGGGAGGCCGGTCAATGAGCAGTTCTTC	NA	TRBD2	TRBJ2-1	TRBV5-1
CASSSTPGTYEQYF	TGTGCCAGCAGTTCCACACCAGGGACTTACGAGCAGTACTTC	few	NA	TRBJ2-7	TRBV12-3/TRBV12-4
CASSLVGGPGELFF	TGTGCCAGCAGCTTAGTCGGGGGGCCCGGGGAGCTGTTTTTT	many	NA	TRBJ2-2	TRBV7-2
CASRGTGAQETQYF	TGTGCCAGCAGAGGGACAGGAGCTCAAGAGACCCAGTACTTC	NA	TRBD1	TRBJ2-5	TRBV2
CSAFGAGGYNEQFF	TGCAGTGCTTTCGGGGCGGGAGGGTACAATGAGCAGTTCTTC	NA	TRBD2	TRBJ2-1	TRBV20-1
CASSLNGGPAEKLFF	TGTGCCAGCAGCCTTAACGGCGGGCCGGCGGAAAAACTGTTTTTT	NA	NA	TRBJ1-4	TRBV5-6
CASSPTGVGEQYF	TGTGCCAGCAGCCCTACAGGGGTGGGGGAGCAGTACTTC	few	TRBD1	TRBJ2-7	TRBV7-2
CASSAPGGRYETQYF	TGTGCCAGCAGCGCGCCGGGCGGCCGTTATGAGACCCAGTACTTC	few	NA	TRBJ2-5	TRBV5-4
CSVETGTYEQYF	TGCAGCGTTGAGACAGGGACTTACGAGCAGTACTTC	NA	NA	TRBJ2-7	TRBV29-1
CSARVSGVRVAEAFF	TGCAGTGCTAGAGTTTCGGGTGTCCGAGTAGCTGAAGCTTTCTTT	many	NA	TRBJ1-1	TRBV20-1
CASAGTSRETQYF	TGTGCCAGCGCTGGGACTAGCAGGGAGACCCAGTACTTC	few	TRBD2	TRBJ2-5	TRBV3-1
CASSVGDRGGIQYF	TGTGCCAGCAGCGTTGGGGACAGAGGGGGCATTCAGTACTTC	NA	TRBD1	TRBJ2-4	TRBV7-2
CASSRGQGVSSYEQYF	TGTGCCAGCAGTCGGGGACAGGGGGTATCTTCCTACGAGCAGTACTTC	few	TRBD1	TRBJ2-7	TRBV12-3/TRBV12-4
CASSPKMTEMEQYF	TGTGCCAGCAGCCCCAAAATGACAGAGATGGAGCAGTACTTC	few	NA	TRBJ2-7	TRBV7-4
CASSATGTSVHEQYF	TGTGCCAGCAGCGCTACCGGGACAAGCGTCCACGAGCAGTACTTC	NA	NA	TRBJ2-7	TRBV5-4
CSVAYRADTEAFF	TGCAGCGTTGCCTACAGGGCGGACACTGAAGCTTTCTTT	few	NA	TRBJ1-1	TRBV29-1
CSASLTSGILEQFF	TGCAGTGCTAGTCTGACTAGCGGGATTCTTGAGCAGTTCTTC	few	TRBD2	TRBJ2-1	TRBV20-1
CASKGGATDTQYF	TGTGCCAGCAAGGGGGGGGCGACAGATACGCAGTATTTT	NA	NA	TRBJ2-3	TRBV2
CASRPRTGYNTGELFF	TGTGCCAGCAGACCCCGGACAGGGTATAACACCGGGGAGCTGTTTTTT	NA	TRBD1	TRBJ2-2	TRBV6-1
CATSRDPGRGYGYTF	TGTGCCACCAGCAGAGATCCAGGGCGCGGCTATGGCTACACCTTC	few	NA	TRBJ1-2	TRBV15
CASSWTATYEQYF	TGTGCCAGCAGTTGGACAGCCACCTACGAGCAGTACTTC	few	NA	TRBJ2-7	TRBV6-2/TRBV6-3
CASSEAGTSQETQYF	TGCGCCAGCAGCGAAGCCGGGACTAGCCAAGAGACCCAGTACTTC	many	TRBD2	TRBJ2-5	TRBV5-1
CASSFPLGEAFF	TGTGCCAGCAGTTTTCCCCTGGGAGAAGCTTTCTTT	NA	NA	TRBJ1-1	TRBV12-3/TRBV12-4
CAIRDSGRSETQYF	TGTGCCATCAGGGATAGCGGGAGGTCGGAGACCCAGTACTTC	few	TRBD2	TRBJ2-5	TRBV10-3
CASSRRGRYYGYTF	TGTGCCAGCAGCCGCCGGGGAAGGTACTATGGCTACACCTTC	few	NA	TRBJ1-2	TRBV7-9
CASSLLQLLVDNSPLHF	TGTGCCAGCAGTTTACTACAGCTACTAGTGGATAATTCACCCCTCCACTTT	NA	NA	TRBJ1-6	TRBV28
CASSLDTVSEQYF	TGTGCCAGCAGTTTAGACACCGTCAGCGAGCAGTACTTC	few	NA	TRBJ2-7	TRBV27
CASSAGGGYYGYTF	TGTGCCAGCAGCGCCGGAGGGGGGTACTATGGCTACACCTTC	NA	NA	TRBJ1-2	TRBV9
CSARDTGQGPGNTIYF	TGCAGTGCTAGAGATACGGGACAGGGGCCAGGAAACACCATATATTTT	NA	TRBD1	TRBJ1-3	TRBV20-1
CASSYSSGTGLSYEQYF	TGTGCCAGCAGTTACTCGTCTGGGACAGGCCTATCCTACGAGCAGTACTTC	few	TRBD1	TRBJ2-7	TRBV6-5